Listed below are T cell receptor beta chains from one sample, sequenced in a study of blood T cells in healthy people across ages. TCRdb recomputed calls from the 5' RACE reads with MiXCR, one row per CDR3 protein. Of hundreds of thousands of distinct CDR3 sequences in the sample, 45% to 60% were seen once. The sample taken for sequencing was blood. These receptor sequences come from a woman at least 80 years old in good health. Both conserved end residues are trimmed from each CDR3. Fields, in order: D gene, J gene, V gene, CDR3 protein. The D gene is left open where the match is weak.

>TRBD1|TRBJ2-2|TRBV20-1
SARDGRTGNTGELF
>NA|TRBJ2-1|TRBV7-3
ASSLGGELSEQF
>TRBD1|TRBJ2-3|TRBV15
ATSSVGQGLHVTDTQY
>NA|TRBJ2-5|TRBV28
ASSFSRDGSQETQY
>NA|TRBJ2-2|TRBV20-1
SARNPAVDTGELF
>TRBD2|TRBJ2-5|TRBV3-1
ASSPGTSPETQY
>TRBD1|TRBJ2-3|TRBV12-3/TRBV12-4
ASSLARGQGSDTQY
>NA|TRBJ1-5|TRBV12-3/TRBV12-4
ASSLGNGQPQH
>NA|TRBJ2-3|TRBV12-3/TRBV12-4
ASRSGKGSPDTQY
>NA|TRBJ2-1|TRBV14
ASSQDVQAISSYNEQF
>NA|TRBJ2-5|TRBV5-1
ASSFQAQETQY
>NA|TRBJ2-2|TRBV29-1
SVATTYTGELF
>TRBD1|TRBJ2-1|TRBV20-1
SAMIGTGGNEQF
>TRBD2|TRBJ2-2|TRBV6-5
ASRLTSGGATGELF
>TRBD2|TRBJ2-3|TRBV5-1
ASSFGMAGEVDTQY
>TRBD2|TRBJ2-5|TRBV11-2
ASSLDGAGDSQETQY
>NA|TRBJ2-3|TRBV5-1
ASSLDNTDTQY
>NA|TRBJ1-6|TRBV5-1
ASSMSVGSPLH
>TRBD1|TRBJ2-2|TRBV12-3/TRBV12-4
ASTPISVRDSHTGELF
>TRBD1|TRBJ1-1|TRBV7-2
ASSLGSGGLGGTEAF
>NA|TRBJ2-1|TRBV30
AWARVDNEQF
>NA|TRBJ1-2|TRBV28
ASSFGVGQTYGYT
>NA|TRBJ2-2|TRBV7-2
ASSLYRGELF
>TRBD2|TRBJ2-3|TRBV13
ASSREVDTQY
>NA|TRBJ2-1|TRBV6-5
ASSYSPSTLYNEQF
>NA|TRBJ1-1|TRBV20-1
SARPSPGLRNRAETEAF
>TRBD2|TRBJ2-3|TRBV3-1
ASSQDLRTSGRDTQY
>TRBD1|TRBJ2-1|TRBV20-1
SAREGQGTANEQF
>NA|TRBJ2-5|TRBV20-1
SARGITTQETQY